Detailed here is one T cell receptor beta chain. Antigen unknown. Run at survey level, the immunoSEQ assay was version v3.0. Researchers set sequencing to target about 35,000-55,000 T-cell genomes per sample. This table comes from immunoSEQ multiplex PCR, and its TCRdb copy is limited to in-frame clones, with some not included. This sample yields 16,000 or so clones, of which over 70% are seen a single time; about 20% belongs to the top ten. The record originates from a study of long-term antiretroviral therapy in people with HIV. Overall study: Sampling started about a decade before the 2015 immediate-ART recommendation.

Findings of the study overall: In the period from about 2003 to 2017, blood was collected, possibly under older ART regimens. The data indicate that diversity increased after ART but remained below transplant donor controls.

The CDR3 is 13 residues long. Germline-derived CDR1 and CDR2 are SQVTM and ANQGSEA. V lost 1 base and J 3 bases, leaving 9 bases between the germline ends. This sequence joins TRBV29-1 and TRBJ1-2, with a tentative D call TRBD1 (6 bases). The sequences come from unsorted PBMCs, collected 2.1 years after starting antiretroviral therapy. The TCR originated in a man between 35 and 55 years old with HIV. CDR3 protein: CSVEARTDYGYTF. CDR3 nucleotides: TGCAGCGTTGAAGCGCGGACAGACTATGGCTACACCTTC.